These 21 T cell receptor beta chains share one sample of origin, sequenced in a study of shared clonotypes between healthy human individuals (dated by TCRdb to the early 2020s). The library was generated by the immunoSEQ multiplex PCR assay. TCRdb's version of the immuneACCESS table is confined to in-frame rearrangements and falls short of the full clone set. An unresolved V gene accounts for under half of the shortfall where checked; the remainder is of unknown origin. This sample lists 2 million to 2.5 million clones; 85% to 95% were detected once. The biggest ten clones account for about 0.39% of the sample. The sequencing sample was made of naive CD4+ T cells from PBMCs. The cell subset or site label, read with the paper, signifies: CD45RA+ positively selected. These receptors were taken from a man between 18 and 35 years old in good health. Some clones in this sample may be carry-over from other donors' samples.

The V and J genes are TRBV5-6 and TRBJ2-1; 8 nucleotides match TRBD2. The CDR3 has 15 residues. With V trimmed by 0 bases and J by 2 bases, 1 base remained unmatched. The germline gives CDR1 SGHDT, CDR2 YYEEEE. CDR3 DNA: TGTGCCAGCAGCTTGGTTAGCGGGGCCTACAATGAGCAGTTCTTC. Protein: CASSLVSGAYNEQFF.

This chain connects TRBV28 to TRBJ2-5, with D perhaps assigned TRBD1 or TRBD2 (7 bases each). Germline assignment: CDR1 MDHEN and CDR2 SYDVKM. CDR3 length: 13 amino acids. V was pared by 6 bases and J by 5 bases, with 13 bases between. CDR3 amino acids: CASRGGGDETQYF. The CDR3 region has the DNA TGTGCCAGCAGGGGAGGGGGCGACGAGACCCAGTACTTC. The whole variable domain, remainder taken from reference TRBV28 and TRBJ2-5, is DVKVTQSSRYLVKRTGEKVFLECVQDMDHENMFWYRQDPGLGLRLIYFSYDVKMKEKGDIPEGYSVSREKKERFSLILESASTNQTSMYLCASRGGGDETQYFGPGTRLLVL.

The CDR3 region is CASSPLGPSYEQYF. CDR3 in DNA: TGTGCCAGCAGCCCCTTGGGCCCGTCCTACGAGCAGTACTTC. This rearrangement joins TRBV7-2 to TRBJ2-7; D unclear. V dropped 5 bases and J dropped 1 base, with 12 bases sitting between them. Looked up from germline, CDR1 is SGHTA and CDR2 is FQGNSA. The CDR3 is 14 residues long.

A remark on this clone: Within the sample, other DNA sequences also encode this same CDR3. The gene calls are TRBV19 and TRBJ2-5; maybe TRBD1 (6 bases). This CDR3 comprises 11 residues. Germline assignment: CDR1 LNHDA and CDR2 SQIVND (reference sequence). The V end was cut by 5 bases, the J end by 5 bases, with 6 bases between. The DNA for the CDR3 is TGTGCCAGTAGTCAGGGGGAGACCCAGTACTTC. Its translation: CASSQGETQYF.

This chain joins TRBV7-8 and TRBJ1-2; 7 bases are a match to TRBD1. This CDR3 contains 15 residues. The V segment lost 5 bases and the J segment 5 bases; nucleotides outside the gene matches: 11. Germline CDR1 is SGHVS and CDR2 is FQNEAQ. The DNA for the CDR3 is TGTGCCAGCAGCCGAGACAGGGTCCCTCCTTATGGCTACACCTTC. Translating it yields CASSRDRVPPYGYTF.

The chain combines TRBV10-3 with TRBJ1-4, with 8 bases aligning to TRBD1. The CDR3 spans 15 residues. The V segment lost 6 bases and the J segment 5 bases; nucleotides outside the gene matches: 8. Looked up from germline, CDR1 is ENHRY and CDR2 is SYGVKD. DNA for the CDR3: TGTGCCATCAGCGAGACAGGGGACCTCAATGAAAAACTGTTTTTT. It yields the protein CAISETGDLNEKLFF.

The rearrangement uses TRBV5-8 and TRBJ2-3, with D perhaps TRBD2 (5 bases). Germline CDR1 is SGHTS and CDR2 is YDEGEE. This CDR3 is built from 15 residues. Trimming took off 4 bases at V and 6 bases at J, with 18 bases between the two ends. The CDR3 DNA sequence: TGTGCCAGCAGCCGACCCGGACTTCCATGGGATACGCAGTATTTT. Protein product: CASSRPGLPWDTQYF.

CDR3 sequence: CASSYGAGAPYEQYF. The CDR3 nucleotides read TGTGCCAGCAGTTATGGAGCGGGAGCGCCCTACGAGCAGTACTTC. The V and J genes are TRBV6-5 and TRBJ2-7, with 8 bases that match TRBD2. With V trimmed by 3 bases and J by 2 bases, 6 bases remained unmatched. The CDR3 sequence is 15 residues long. Germline-derived CDR1 and CDR2 are MNHEY and SVGAGI.

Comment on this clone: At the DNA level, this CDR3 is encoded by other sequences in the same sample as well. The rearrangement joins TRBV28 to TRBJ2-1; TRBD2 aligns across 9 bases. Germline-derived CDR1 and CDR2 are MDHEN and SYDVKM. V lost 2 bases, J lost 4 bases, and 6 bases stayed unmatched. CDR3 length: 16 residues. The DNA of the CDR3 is TGTGCCAGCAGTTTACCCGGGACTAGCAGGTACAATGAGCAGTTCTTC. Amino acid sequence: CASSLPGTSRYNEQFF.

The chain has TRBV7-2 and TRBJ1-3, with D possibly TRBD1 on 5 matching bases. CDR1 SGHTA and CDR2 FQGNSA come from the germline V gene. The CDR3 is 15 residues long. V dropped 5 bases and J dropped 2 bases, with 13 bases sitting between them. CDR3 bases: TGTGCCAGCAGCCCTAGCTGGGGGACTGGAAACACCATATATTTT. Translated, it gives CASSPSWGTGNTIYF.

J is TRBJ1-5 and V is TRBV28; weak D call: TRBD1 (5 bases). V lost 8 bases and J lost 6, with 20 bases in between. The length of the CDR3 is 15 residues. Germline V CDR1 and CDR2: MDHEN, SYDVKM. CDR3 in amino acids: CASVQGRGGRQPQHF. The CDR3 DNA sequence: TGTGCCAGCGTCCAGGGTCGGGGCGGTCGTCAGCCCCAGCATTTT.

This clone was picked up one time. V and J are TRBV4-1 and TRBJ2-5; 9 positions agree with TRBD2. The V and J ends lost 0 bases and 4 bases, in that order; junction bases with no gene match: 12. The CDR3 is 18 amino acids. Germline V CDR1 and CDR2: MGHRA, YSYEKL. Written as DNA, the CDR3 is TGCGCCAGCAGCCAAGATCCCGCGGGAGGGCGGGACCGAGAGACCCAGTACTTC. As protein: CASSQDPAGGRDRETQYF.

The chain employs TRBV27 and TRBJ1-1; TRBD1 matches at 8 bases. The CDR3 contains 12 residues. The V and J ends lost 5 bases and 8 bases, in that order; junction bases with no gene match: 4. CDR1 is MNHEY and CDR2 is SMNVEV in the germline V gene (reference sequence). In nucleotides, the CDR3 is TGTGCCAGCAGTCTAACAGGGGGGGAAGCTTTCTTT. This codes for CASSLTGGEAFF.

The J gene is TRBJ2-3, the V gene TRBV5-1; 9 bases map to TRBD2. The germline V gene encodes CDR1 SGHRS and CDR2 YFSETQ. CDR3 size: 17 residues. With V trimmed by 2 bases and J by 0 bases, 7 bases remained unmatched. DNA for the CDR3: TGCGCCAGCAGCTTCCTGACTAGCGGAGATAGCACAGATACGCAGTATTTT. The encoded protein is CASSFLTSGDSTDTQYF.

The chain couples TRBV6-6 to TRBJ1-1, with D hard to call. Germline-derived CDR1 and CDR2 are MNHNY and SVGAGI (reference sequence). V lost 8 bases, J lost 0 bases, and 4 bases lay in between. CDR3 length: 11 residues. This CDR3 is CASGMNTEAFF. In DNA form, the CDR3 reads TGTGCCAGCGGGATGAACACTGAAGCTTTCTTT.

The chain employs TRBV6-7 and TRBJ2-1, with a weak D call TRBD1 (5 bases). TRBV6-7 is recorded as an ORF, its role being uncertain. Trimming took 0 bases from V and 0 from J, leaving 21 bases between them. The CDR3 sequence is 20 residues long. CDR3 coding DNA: TGTGCCAGCAGTTACTCGCAGGGTCCAGAGCGCCTGAGCTCCTACAATGAGCAGTTCTTC. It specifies CASSYSQGPERLSSYNEQFF.

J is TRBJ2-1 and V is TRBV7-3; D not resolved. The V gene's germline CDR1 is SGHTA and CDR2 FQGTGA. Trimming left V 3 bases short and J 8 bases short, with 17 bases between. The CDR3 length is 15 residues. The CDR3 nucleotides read TGTGCCAGCAGCTTGGGGTCTGAACAACCATATGAGCAGTTCTTC. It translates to CASSLGSEQPYEQFF.

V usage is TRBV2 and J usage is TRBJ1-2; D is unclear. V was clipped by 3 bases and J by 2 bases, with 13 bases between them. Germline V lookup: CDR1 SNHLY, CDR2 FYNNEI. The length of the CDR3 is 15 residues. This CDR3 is CASSEGPQLNYGYTF. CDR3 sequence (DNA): TGTGCCAGCAGTGAGGGTCCACAGCTGAACTATGGCTACACCTTC.

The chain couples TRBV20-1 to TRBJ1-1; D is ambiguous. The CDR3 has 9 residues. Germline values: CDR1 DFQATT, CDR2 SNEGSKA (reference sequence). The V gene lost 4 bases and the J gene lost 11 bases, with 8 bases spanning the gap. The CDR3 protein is CSATLYAFF. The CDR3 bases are TGCAGTGCTACTCTTTATGCTTTCTTT.

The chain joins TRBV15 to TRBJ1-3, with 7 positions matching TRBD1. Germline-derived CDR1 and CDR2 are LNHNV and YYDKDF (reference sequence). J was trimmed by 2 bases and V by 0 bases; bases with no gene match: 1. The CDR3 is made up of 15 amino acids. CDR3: CATSRDQGAGNTIYF. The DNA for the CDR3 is TGTGCCACCAGCAGAGATCAGGGGGCTGGAAACACCATATATTTT.

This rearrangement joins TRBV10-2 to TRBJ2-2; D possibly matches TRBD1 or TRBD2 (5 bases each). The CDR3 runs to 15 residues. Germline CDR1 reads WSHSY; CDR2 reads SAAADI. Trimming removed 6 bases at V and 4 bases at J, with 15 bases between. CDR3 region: CASSLEPGTTGELFF. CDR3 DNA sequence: TGCGCCAGCAGCTTGGAACCAGGGACCACCGGGGAGCTGTTTTTT.